The following is a T cell receptor beta chain sequence with its context. Clones were sequenced by immunoSEQ multiplex PCR, and TCRdb holds only the in-frame ones, with some missing. This sample has fewer than 70,000 clones; about 87% occur once, and the top ten carry under 14%. V was trimmed by 4 bases and J by 2 bases, leaving 8 bases between them. This CDR3 comprises 13 residues. Germline lookup yields CDR1 LNHDA and CDR2 SQIVND (reference sequence). These data come from a study of lymphopenia after photon versus proton radiotherapy. This chain uses TRBV19 with TRBJ1-1, with D perhaps matching TRBD1 (6 bases). The sample here was peripheral blood, taken from a patient treated with proton-based radiotherapy. The sequence was collected from a man older than 75 with esophageal cancer. CDR3 DNA sequence: TGTGCCAGTAGTAGGACAGATAACACTGAAGCTTTCTTT. As protein: CASSRTDNTEAFF. Variable domain in full (rest from reference TRBV19 and TRBJ1-1): DGGITQSPKYLFRKEGQNVTLSCEQNLNHDAMYWYRQDPGQGLRLIYYSQIVNDFQKGDIAEGYSVSREKKESFPLTVTSAQKNPTAFYLCASSRTDNTEAFFGQGTRLTVV.